These 10 T cell receptor beta chains share one sample of origin, sequenced in a study of T cells in localized non-small cell lung cancer. The table came from immunoSEQ multiplex PCR; TCRdb's copy has only in-frame clones and leaves some out. This repertoire shows 65,000 to 80,000 clones, less than 85% found once; its top ten account for around 1.3%. The sequenced sample was peripheral blood, obtained before any cancer treatment. Receptors originate from a female donor of 60 years or more with stage I lung adenocarcinoma.

This clone was seen only a few times. The V and J genes are TRBV5-1 and TRBJ2-5, with 9 bases aligning to TRBD2. V lost 4 bases, J lost 1 base, and 11 bases stayed unmatched. Germline V CDR1 and CDR2: SGHRS, YFSETQ. The CDR3 covers 17 residues. CDR3 bases: TGCGCCAGCAGCCCCGGTGTAGCGGGGGCCTCCCAAGAGACCCAGTACTTC. Residues: CASSPGVAGASQETQYF.

This clone was observed a single time. The chain employs TRBV28 and TRBJ2-7, with 7 bases identical to TRBD2. The germline V gene has CDR1 MDHEN and CDR2 SYDVKM. The J segment lost 0 bases and the V segment lost 6 bases, leaving 8 bases of the junction unmatched. The CDR3 runs 15 residues. The CDR3 here is CASRTRTSDSYEQYF. CDR3 sequence (DNA): TGTGCCAGCAGAACGCGAACTAGCGACTCCTACGAGCAGTACTTC.

This sequence joins TRBV19 and TRBJ1-1; tentative D call: TRBD1 (5 bases). CDR1 and CDR2 (germline): LNHDA, SQIVND (reference sequence). There are 12 residues in the CDR3. Trimming left V 5 bases short and J 8 bases short, with 12 bases between. This CDR3 reads CASSQRQSEAFF. CDR3 coding DNA: TGTGCCAGTAGTCAGCGACAGAGCGAAGCTTTCTTT.

V and J are TRBV6-1 and TRBJ1-6; D perhaps matches TRBD1 (5 bases). V gave up 6 bases and J gave up 6 bases, with 9 bases separating them. Germline CDR1 reads MNHNS; CDR2 reads SASEGT. The CDR3 runs 13 residues. The CDR3 loop reads CASRQEINSPLHF. Written as DNA, the CDR3 is TGTGCCAGCAGACAGGAAATTAATTCACCCCTCCACTTT.

V and J are TRBV7-2 and TRBJ2-3; D gene ambiguous. V was cut by 2 bases and J by 1 base, with 7 bases left in between. CDR1 and CDR2 (germline): SGHTA, FQGNSA. CDR3 size: 14 residues. The CDR3, as DNA: TGTGCCAGCAGCTTAAATCGGGGCACAGATACGCAGTATTTT. Amino acid sequence: CASSLNRGTDTQYF.

A few counts support this clone. The chain links TRBV2 to TRBJ1-3; D gene unclear. Germline-derived CDR1 and CDR2 are SNHLY and FYNNEI. V lost 6 bases and J lost 4, with 4 bases in between. The CDR3 consists of 11 residues. CDR3 in amino acids: CASSSGNTIYF. CDR3 sequence (DNA): TGTGCCAGCAGCTCGGGAAACACCATATATTTT. The full variable domain, completed using reference TRBV2 and TRBJ1-3, is EPEVTQTPSHQVTQMGQEVILRCVPISNHLYFYWYRQILGQKVEFLVSFYNNEISEKSEIFDDQFSVERPDGSNFTLKIRSTKLEDSAMYFCASSSGNTIYFGEGSWLTVV.

The rearrangement joins TRBV5-1 to TRBJ2-3, with D possibly TRBD1 on 5 matching bases. Trimming cost V 4 bases and J 6 bases, with 15 bases left between them. The CDR3 has 14 amino acids. The germline CDR1 and CDR2 sequences are SGHRS and YFSETQ. The CDR3: CASSETTEIDTQYF. CDR3 sequence (DNA): TGCGCCAGCAGCGAGACGACAGAGATCGATACGCAGTATTTT.

The chain combines TRBV27 with TRBJ1-1; 9 bases are a match to TRBD1. The V gene end was trimmed by 1 base and the J gene end by 9 bases; junction bases not matched to a gene: 6. The CDR3 is 14 amino acids. CDR1 is MNHEY, CDR2 SMNVEV, per germline (reference sequence). The CDR3 sequence is CASSLLLGQGKAFF. CDR3 in DNA: TGTGCCAGCAGTTTATTGTTGGGACAGGGTAAAGCTTTCTTT.

In its sample, this clone was seen once. This chain connects TRBV28 to TRBJ2-7; D might be TRBD1 or TRBD2, each matching 5 bases. Germline values: CDR1 MDHEN, CDR2 SYDVKM. Between the trimmed V and J ends, which lost 5 bases and 6 bases, there was a span of 11 bases. This CDR3 has 12 residues. The CDR3 loop is CASSPRDAEQYF. The CDR3 nucleotides are TGTGCCAGCAGTCCCCGGGACGCCGAGCAGTACTTC. Drawing the rest from reference TRBV28 and TRBJ2-7, the complete variable domain is DVKVTQSSRYLVKRTGEKVFLECVQDMDHENMFWYRQDPGLGLRLIYFSYDVKMKEKGDIPEGYSVSREKKERFSLILESASTNQTSMYLCASSPRDAEQYFGPGTRLTVT.

The chain is built from TRBV19 and TRBJ2-2; 13 nucleotides match TRBD2. J gave up 1 base and V 6 bases, and 11 bases lay outside the gene matches. Germline CDR1 LNHDA, CDR2 SQIVND (reference sequence). This CDR3 is 19 amino acids long. In nucleotides, the CDR3 is TGTGCCAGTAGGAATACCGGGACTAGCGGGATCCGGAACACCGGGGAGCTGTTTTTT. Protein product: CASRNTGTSGIRNTGELFF.